The entry below describes one T cell receptor beta chain. The antigen remains unidentified. This specimen belongs to a study of cytomegalovirus exposure and HLA in healthy donors. Across the whole study: Some 180 million T cells yielded roughly 120 million unique TCR beta sequences in earlier analysis. Study observations and caveats: In a later analysis, specific HLA alleles were associated with 15,000 to 20,000 TCR beta sequences at a 0.05 false discovery rate. Reportedly, TCR beta sequences accurately predicted HLA-A and HLA-B alleles in most subjects.

Primers included in the PCR were 60 Vbeta and 13 Jbeta primers. The repertoire was sequenced with immunoSEQ multiplex PCR; TCRdb's copy has only in-frame clones and lacks some. This sample has approximately 190,000 clones, with 75% to 90% found just once. Donors sampled were nominally healthy, though unrecorded immune exposures were likely. CDR3 size: 12 residues. The V gene's germline CDR1 is MNHNS and CDR2 SASEGT. Trimming cost V 1 base and J 5 bases, with 5 bases left between them. The chain recombines TRBV6-1 with TRBJ1-2; D call uncertain. This clonotype was obtained from a woman aged 45-65 years in good health and CMV-seropositive. The sequenced sample was PBMCs. CDR3 nucleotides: TGTGCCAGCAGTGAAGGGCGGTATGGCTACACCTTC. Residues: CASSEGRYGYTF.